This TCR beta chain was identified in a study of blood T cell repertoires in COVID-19. Data came from immunoSEQ multiplex PCR; TCRdb stores just in-frame clones and leaves some out. The table includes 150,000 to 200,000 clones, about nine tenths detected once. This clone has only one observation. Germline V gene data show CDR1 as ENHRY and CDR2 as SYGVKD. This CDR3 region has 17 residues. The V segment lost 6 bases and the J segment 2 bases; nucleotides outside the gene matches: 15. The source material was peripheral blood. This clonotype originated in a man aged 18 to 35 who had recovered from COVID-19. V gene TRBV10-3 combines with J gene TRBJ1-1; 7 bases are a match to TRBD1. The chain's CDR3 is CAIRGGQNTNLNTEAFF. DNA of the CDR3: TGTGCCATCAGGGGGGGACAGAACACAAACCTCAACACTGAAGCTTTCTTT.